Listed below are T cell receptor beta chains from one sample, sequenced in a study of immune characterization of retroperitoneal liposarcoma. TCRdb ran MiXCR on the PCR reads and lists one entry per CDR3 protein. The data contain some 10,000 distinct CDR3 sequences, under 35% of them singletons. What was sequenced was tumor tissue. Receptors were obtained from a female donor with retroperitoneal liposarcoma. CDR3s include the opening cysteine and the closing phenylalanine or tryptophan. The D gene is left open where the match is weak. The listing skips clone size in some rows; elsewhere it reads once, few, many or a size class.

V gene	clone size	J gene	D gene	CDR3 protein	CDR3 DNA
TRBV6-1	.	TRBJ2-1	.	CASSYTSTGLGEQFF	TGTGCCAGCAGTTACACCTCGACAGGACTAGGAGAGCAGTTCTTC
TRBV12-3/TRBV12-4	.	TRBJ2-3	TRBD2	CASRPGGPSDTQYF	TGTGCCAGCAGACCGGGAGGGCCGTCAGATACGCAGTATTTT
TRBV6-6	medium-sized	TRBJ2-2	.	CASSYRGGELFF	TGTGCCAGCAGTTACCGGGGAGGGGAGCTGTTTTTT
TRBV6-1	.	TRBJ2-1	TRBD1	CASSGYRGMQETQFF	TGTGCCAGCAGTGGATACAGGGGAATGCAGGAGACCCAGTTCTTC
TRBV6-1	medium-sized	TRBJ1-6	.	CASSDGPPRDSPLHF	TGTGCCAGCAGTGACGGACCCCCACGGGATTCACCCCTCCACTTT
TRBV27	few	TRBJ2-5	.	CASSPRGQRETQYF	TGTGCCAGCAGTCCCCGAGGACAGCGGGAGACCCAGTACTTC
TRBV6-5	.	TRBJ2-7	TRBD2	CASSLGTSGNRPSYEQYF	TGTGCCAGCTCCTTAGGGACTAGCGGGAACCGCCCCTCCTACGAGCAGTACTTC
TRBV6-1	many	TRBJ1-5	.	CASSRDAQYNQPQHF	TGTGCCAGCAGCCGGGACGCACAGTACAATCAGCCCCAGCATTTT
TRBV10-1	.	TRBJ2-3	.	CASSKQGWDTQYF	TGCGCCAGCAGTAAACAGGGCTGGGATACGCAGTATTTT
TRBV12-3/TRBV12-4	.	TRBJ2-6	.	CASSGWTRTNVLTF	TGTGCCAGCAGTGGTTGGACAAGGACCAACGTCCTGACTTTC
TRBV11-2	.	TRBJ2-3	.	CASSLYGGTDTQYF	TGTGCCAGCAGCTTATATGGAGGCACAGATACGCAGTATTTT
TRBV6-1	.	TRBJ2-1	.	CASRQGSYEQFF	TGTGCCAGCAGACAGGGCTCCTACGAGCAGTTCTTC
TRBV11-2	few	TRBJ2-1	.	CASSLEGRGSYNEQFF	TGTGCCAGCAGCTTAGAGGGCCGAGGCTCCTACAATGAGCAGTTCTTC
TRBV6-6	.	TRBJ1-1	TRBD1	CASSYGTGFLTEAFF	TGTGCCAGCAGTTACGGGACAGGGTTTCTTACTGAAGCTTTCTTT
TRBV12-3/TRBV12-4	medium-sized	TRBJ2-1	.	CASSLDGYEQFF	TGTGCCAGCAGTTTAGACGGGTACGAGCAGTTCTTC
TRBV6-1	few	TRBJ2-7	.	CASSPSAYSYEQYF	TGTGCCAGCAGTCCTTCCGCTTACTCCTACGAGCAGTACTTC
TRBV11-3	.	TRBJ2-7	TRBD2	CASSLTSAYEQYF	TGTGCCAGCAGCTTGACTAGCGCCTACGAGCAGTACTTC
TRBV11-2	.	TRBJ2-1	.	CASSHAGTLNYEQFF	TGTGCCAGCAGCCACGCCGGGACACTAAACTACGAGCAGTTCTTC
TRBV27	.	TRBJ2-3	.	CATILANTDTQYF	TGTGCCACCATACTAGCCAACACAGATACGCAGTATTTT
TRBV6-2/TRBV6-3	.	TRBJ2-4	.	CASKTPSSEINEQYF	TGTGCCAGCAAGACCCCAAGTAGCGAGATCAATGAGCAGTACTTC
TRBV7-2	.	TRBJ2-4	.	CASSSSNSKNIQYF	TGTGCCAGCAGCAGTTCTAATTCCAAAAACATTCAGTACTTC
TRBV6-6	.	TRBJ2-2	TRBD2	CASYKETSLDTGELFF	TGTGCCAGCTATAAGGAGACTAGCCTCGACACCGGGGAGCTGTTTTTT
TRBV6-8	once	TRBJ2-7	.	CASSVRESEQYF	TGTGCCAGCAGTGTCAGGGAAAGCGAGCAGTACTTC
TRBV12-3/TRBV12-4	.	TRBJ2-3	.	CASSWAQDTQYF	TGTGCCAGCAGTTGGGCCCAAGATACGCAGTATTTT
TRBV11-3	.	TRBJ2-2	.	CASMGGTGELFF	TGTGCCAGCATGGGGGGAACCGGGGAGCTGTTTTTT
TRBV27	.	TRBJ2-3	TRBD2	CASSSGLAGVTDTQYF	TGTGCCAGCAGTTCCGGACTAGCGGGAGTAACAGATACGCAGTATTTT
TRBV6-1	few	TRBJ2-1	TRBD1	CASMSTGGPYEQFF	TGTGCCAGCATGTCGACAGGGGGTCCCTACGAGCAGTTCTTC
TRBV6-1	.	TRBJ2-7	.	CASTRTGDEQYF	TGTGCCAGCACCAGGACCGGAGATGAGCAGTACTTC
TRBV11-2	.	TRBJ2-7	.	CASSSAGQSRSEQYF	TGTGCCAGCAGCTCCGCGGGACAGTCGCGAAGCGAGCAGTACTTC
TRBV7-6	medium-sized	TRBJ1-2	.	CASSASPRQGDGYTF	TGTGCCAGCAGCGCCAGTCCCAGGCAGGGTGATGGCTACACCTTC
TRBV4-1	.	TRBJ2-1	TRBD2	CASSQREGDYNEQFF	TGTGCCAGCAGCCAGCGGGAGGGGGACTACAATGAGCAGTTCTTC
TRBV6-1	large	TRBJ2-5	TRBD1	CATDRTGKETQYF	TGTGCCACCGACCGGACAGGGAAAGAGACCCAGTACTTC
TRBV27	.	TRBJ2-1	.	CASSSPPTTYNEQFF	TGTGCCAGCAGTTCGCCCCCGACAACGTACAATGAGCAGTTCTTC
TRBV7-2	.	TRBJ1-1	.	CASSLRAEAFF	TGTGCCAGCAGCTTGAGGGCTGAAGCTTTCTTT
TRBV12-3/TRBV12-4	many	TRBJ2-5	.	CASSSYIAGGQYF	TGTGCCAGCAGTTCCTACATAGCCGGGGGTCAGTACTTC
TRBV6-1	.	TRBJ2-5	TRBD2	CASSPWTSGEETQYF	TGTGCCAGCAGCCCTTGGACTAGCGGAGAAGAGACCCAGTACTTC
TRBV12-3/TRBV12-4	many	TRBJ2-3	TRBD2	CASSSRGSGAVLTDTQYF	TGTGCCAGCAGTTCCAGGGGTAGCGGGGCGGTCCTCACAGATACGCAGTATTTT
TRBV14	.	TRBJ2-1	TRBD2	CASNQGPTSGRAWGEQFF	TGTGCCAGCAACCAAGGCCCGACTAGCGGGAGGGCCTGGGGTGAGCAGTTCTTC
TRBV6-1	few	TRBJ1-5	.	CASSDTKNQPQHF	TGTGCCAGCAGTGACACAAAAAATCAGCCCCAGCATTTT